This TCR beta chain came from a study of blood T cells in healthy people across ages. Whenever a sample was processed, at least 6.5 million PBMCs were isolated. Trimming cost V 4 bases and J 2 bases, with 2 bases left between them. Per the germline V gene, CDR1 is KGHDR and CDR2 is SFDVKD. CDR3 length: 12 amino acids. This clonotype was detected a few times. Primed by a sample-barcoded 5' primer and a J-beta primer mix, a second PCR proceeded for about 7 to 11 cycles. TCRdb itself ran the 5' RACE reads through MiXCR, one entry per CDR3 protein. The sample yields around 1,000,000 distinct CDR3 sequences, around 25% seen once. The sample was also linked to a second study, of T cells of mothers and their children.

This clonotype originated in a girl aged 2 to 9 in good health. Sequencing was done on a sample of blood. This chain joins TRBV24-1 and TRBJ2-1; D not resolved. The CDR3 loop is CATSDPYNEQFF. CDR3 bases: TGTGCCACCAGTGACCCCTACAATGAGCAGTTCTTC.